This T cell receptor (beta chain) was identified in a study of T cells expressing NK-cell markers. Study-wide context: HCMV seropositivity marked most of the eight sequenced donors; one was seronegative.

From germline, CDR1 is SGHRS and CDR2 YFSETQ. The CDR3 covers 15 residues. What made the TCR beta cDNA was 5'RACE template switching with UMIs. Reanalyzing the 5' RACE reads, TCRdb keeps one entry per CDR3 protein, without DNA. Seen in this sample are some 150,000 distinct CDR3 sequences; the ten most common clones hold 9% to 15%. Turning to this clonotype: Its matching antigen is unknown.

Overall study findings and caveats: Where several donors were concerned, these clonotypes also led the CD3+CD56-NKG2C+ fraction. Top CD8+ clonotypes included the dominant CD3+CD56+NKG2C+ clonotypes in several donors.

The sequencing input was blood T cells: a sorted CD56 or NKG2C T cell subset, CD4+ or CD8+ T cells, or bulk PBMC T cells (not recorded which). The rearrangement uses TRBV5-1 and TRBJ2-2. This TCR was recovered from a man between 18 and 29 years old in good health. This chain's CDR3 is CASSVDRGIDGELFF.